This TCR beta chain originates from a study of blood T cell repertoires in COVID-19. Across the whole study: Acute-phase and convalescent COVID-19 samples originated in the United States, Italy and Spain. PBMCs, B-cell-depleted T cells, or T cells provided the cDNA or gDNA that made up the material.

CDR1 is LGHNA and CDR2 is YSLEER in the germline V gene. The CDR3 length is 14 residues. The ends were cut back, 3 bases at V and 7 bases at J, with 12 bases in the middle. Original data processing: Researchers report that nucleated cell counts were estimated from reference gene primer amplification. Produced via immunoSEQ multiplex PCR; TCRdb's table is partial and in-frame only. V and J calls and clone size are as listed in that table; D and trimming were resolved from the DNA. The sample records around 140,000 clones, about nine tenths being singletons. The clonotype was recovered from a man in his forties or fifties who had recovered from COVID-19. Sequenced sample: peripheral blood. The chain combines TRBV4-3 with TRBJ1-4; D is possibly TRBD1 (5 bases). The CDR3 region has the DNA TGCGCCAGCAGCCAGGTGGGGGAGGTTGAAAAACTGTTTTTT. This sequence encodes CASSQVGEVEKLFF.